This T cell receptor (beta chain) was documented in a study of T cell responses to AZD1222 COVID-19 vaccine. Study-level findings and limits: Repertoire samples came only from after the peak T cell response.

This CDR3 contains 14 residues. The ends were cut back, 3 bases at V and 6 bases at J, with 12 bases in the middle. Germline CDR1 and CDR2: MDHEN and SYDVKM. Clones were sequenced by immunoSEQ multiplex PCR, and TCRdb holds only the in-frame ones, with some missing. The sample records some 120,000 clones, roughly 90% being singletons. About this clone itself: As yet, its antigen is unknown.

The receptor was derived from an adult in good health. The chain combines TRBV28 with TRBJ2-1; D gene ambiguous. The sample in question was peripheral blood, obtained on day 0 of AZD1222 vaccination. The CDR3 loop reads CASSLAYIGNEQFF. The DNA for the CDR3 is TGTGCCAGCAGTTTGGCGTACATTGGCAATGAGCAGTTCTTC.